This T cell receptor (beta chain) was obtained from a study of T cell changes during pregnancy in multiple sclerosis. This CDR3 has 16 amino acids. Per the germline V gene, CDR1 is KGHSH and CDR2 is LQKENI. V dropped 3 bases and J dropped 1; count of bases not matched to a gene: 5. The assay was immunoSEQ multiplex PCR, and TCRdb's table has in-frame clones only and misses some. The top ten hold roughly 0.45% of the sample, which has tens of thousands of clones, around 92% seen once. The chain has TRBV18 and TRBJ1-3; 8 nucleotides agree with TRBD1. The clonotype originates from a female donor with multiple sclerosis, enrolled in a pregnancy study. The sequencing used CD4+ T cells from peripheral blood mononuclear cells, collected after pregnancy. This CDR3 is CASSPGTGFSGNTIYF. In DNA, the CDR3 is TGTGCCAGCTCACCTGGGACAGGTTTTTCTGGAAACACCATATATTTT.